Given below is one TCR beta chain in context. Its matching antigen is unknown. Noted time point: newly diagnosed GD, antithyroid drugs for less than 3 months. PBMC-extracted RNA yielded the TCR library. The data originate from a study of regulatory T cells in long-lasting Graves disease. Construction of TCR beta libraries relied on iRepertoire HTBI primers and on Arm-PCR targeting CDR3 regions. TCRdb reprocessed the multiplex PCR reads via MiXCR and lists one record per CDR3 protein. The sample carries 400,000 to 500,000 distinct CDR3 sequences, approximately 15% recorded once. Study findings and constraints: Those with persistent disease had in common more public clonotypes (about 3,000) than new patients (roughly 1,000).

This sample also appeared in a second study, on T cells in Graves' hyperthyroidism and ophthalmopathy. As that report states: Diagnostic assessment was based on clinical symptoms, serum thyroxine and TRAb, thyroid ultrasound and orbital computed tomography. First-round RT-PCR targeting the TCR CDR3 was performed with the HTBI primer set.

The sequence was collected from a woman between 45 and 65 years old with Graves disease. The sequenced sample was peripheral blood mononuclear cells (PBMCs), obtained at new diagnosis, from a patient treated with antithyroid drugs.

The CDR3 protein is CASSPRTSGRVYEQYF. CDR3 sequence (DNA): TGTGCCAGCAGCCCCAGGACTAGCGGGAGGGTCTACGAGCAGTACTTC. The chain recombines TRBV7-2 with TRBJ2-7; 15 bases match TRBD2. The CDR3 length is 16 residues. The J segment lost 3 bases and the V segment lost 5 bases, leaving 5 bases of the junction unmatched. Germline CDR1 and CDR2: SGHTA and FQGNSA.